The sequence of this T cell receptor (beta chain) was determined in a study of blood T cell repertoires in COVID-19. About the study: Samples representing acute and convalescent COVID-19 were sourced from the United States, Italy and Spain. The analysed material was cDNA or gDNA that came from T cells, B-cell-depleted T cells, or PBMCs.

Repertoires were generated with immunoSEQ multiplex PCR, while TCRdb's copy carries only in-frame clones and drops some. The repertoire includes roughly 400,000 clones, about 90% of them detected once, and 1.5% to 2% sits in the top ten. Recruitment covered under 25 US areas and drew participants whose ages spanned about 18 to 89 years. Germline V gene lookup returns CDR1 LGHDT and CDR2 YNNKEL (reference sequence). This CDR3 comprises 13 residues. Trimming stripped 4 bases from V and 12 bases from J, with 16 bases between. The sequence derives from a woman in her 30s who had recovered from COVID-19. The chain recombines TRBV3-1 (or the pseudogene TRBV3-2) with TRBJ2-1; TRBD2 is a possible D gene (5 bases). The source material was PBMCs or T cells enriched from blood (not recorded which). The CDR3: CASSLTTTPGQFF. CDR3 DNA: TGTGCCAGCAGCCTGACGACTACCCCAGGGCAGTTCTTC.